Below, 18 T cell receptor beta chains from the same sample are listed, as sequenced in a study of shared clonotypes between healthy human individuals (dated by TCRdb to the early 2020s). CD8 naive samples consisted of CD45RO-negative cells that were positively selected for CCR7, yielding a CD45RA+CCR7+ population without TemRA cells. The library was made by the immunoSEQ multiplex PCR assay. In its TCRdb copy, this immuneACCESS table keeps in-frame sequences only and misses some clones. Where compared with another copy, unresolved V genes explain less than half of these, and the others have no known cause. The sample contains about 580,000 clones, 95% to 98% of them found a single time. The ten largest clones add up to 0.25% to 0.35% of the sample. Sequenced material: naive CD8+ T cells sorted from blood. The cell subset or site label on this specimen signifies: CD45RA+CCR7+. The receptors here all came from a man aged 30 to 45 in good health.

As DNA, the CDR3 is TGCGCCAGCAGCACAGGGCGTATTCGTCAGCCCCAGCATTTT. It encodes CASSTGRIRQPQHF. V is TRBV5-1 and J is TRBJ1-5; possibly TRBD1 for D (6 bases). The CDR3 length is 14 residues. Trimming took 4 bases from V and 6 from J, leaving 14 bases between them. From germline, CDR1 is SGHRS and CDR2 YFSETQ.

The rearrangement joins TRBV18 to TRBJ1-1; the D is unclear. The CDR3 sequence is 16 residues long. The germline V gene has CDR1 KGHSH and CDR2 LQKENI. V dropped 3 bases and J dropped 1 base, with 15 bases sitting between them. The CDR3 region has the DNA TGTGCCAGCTCACCGAGCGAGGGTTTAGAGAACACTGAAGCTTTCTTT. Its translation is CASSPSEGLENTEAFF.

This clone was counted once. The chain links TRBV19 to TRBJ2-5, with TRBD2 matching over 7 bases. This CDR3 comprises 15 residues. Trimming cost V 8 bases and J 5 bases; bases outside gene matches: 14. Germline CDR1 and CDR2: LNHDA and SQIVND (reference sequence). CDR3 sequence (DNA): TGTGCCAGTTCAATCAAGTGGGACTATGTGGAGACCCAGTACTTC. Residues: CASSIKWDYVETQYF.

The chain links TRBV6-1 to TRBJ2-1, with unresolved D. Germline lookup yields CDR1 MNHNS and CDR2 SASEGT. There are 14 residues in the CDR3. Trimming stripped 0 bases from V and 10 bases from J, with 13 bases between. The CDR3 reads CASSEANPRWEQFF. The CDR3, as DNA: TGTGCCAGCAGTGAAGCTAATCCTCGTTGGGAGCAGTTCTTC.

The chain carries TRBV7-9 and TRBJ1-2; D gene unclear. CDR3 length equals 14 residues. Trimming left V 5 bases short and J 4 bases short, with 14 bases between. The germline CDR1 and CDR2 sequences are SEHNR and FQNEAQ (reference sequence). Written as DNA, the CDR3 is TGTGCCAGCAGCCATATCGAGGTCCTCTATGGCTACACCTTC. Translation: CASSHIEVLYGYTF.

The table lists this clone with a few counts. This chain uses TRBV11-2 with TRBJ2-7; 11 nucleotides match TRBD1. CDR1 and CDR2 (germline): SGHAT, FQNNGV. With V trimmed by 3 bases and J by 3 bases, 4 bases remained unmatched. There are 15 residues in the CDR3. This chain's CDR3 is CASSLGTGGFYEQYF. The CDR3 DNA reads as TGTGCCAGCAGCTTGGGGACAGGGGGTTTCTACGAGCAGTACTTC. Filled out from reference TRBV11-2 and TRBJ2-7, the complete variable domain reads EAGVAQSPRYKIIEKRQSVAFWCNPISGHATLYWYQQILGQGPKLLIQFQNNGVVDDSQLPKDRFSAERLKGVDSTLKIQPAKLEDSAVYLCASSLGTGGFYEQYFGPGTRLTVT.

Notes on this clone: Other DNA sequences of this sample code for an identical CDR3. The chain employs TRBV7-9 and TRBJ1-1, with D unresolved. Deletions cut 0 bases from V and 1 base from J, with 6 bases between. The CDR3 loop spans 14 amino acids. Germline V CDR1 and CDR2: SEHNR, FQNEAQ (reference sequence). CDR3 nucleotides: TGTGCCAGCAGCTTAGCTTCAGCGAACACTGAAGCTTTCTTT. This codes for CASSLASANTEAFF.

J is TRBJ2-1 and V is TRBV7-9; D assignment may be TRBD1 or TRBD2 (6 bases each). Trimming removed 4 bases from V and 5 bases from J, with 21 bases in between. Germline assignment: CDR1 SEHNR and CDR2 FQNEAQ (reference sequence). This CDR3 spans 17 amino acids. This chain's CDR3 is CASSSGYGGTRDNEQFF. CDR3 DNA sequence: TGTGCCAGCAGCTCCGGGTACGGAGGGACAAGGGACAATGAGCAGTTCTTC.

This clone occurred once. J is TRBJ1-5 and V is TRBV4-2, with D uncertain. V lost 0 bases and J 6 bases, leaving 9 bases between the germline ends. Germline CDR1 is LGHNA and CDR2 is YNFKEQ. The CDR3 has 14 amino acids. The CDR3 reads CASSQELIGQPQHF. The CDR3 nucleotides read TGTGCCAGCAGCCAAGAGCTGATTGGTCAGCCCCAGCATTTT.

V gene TRBV4-3 combines with J gene TRBJ2-1; the match to TRBD2 covers 10 bases. Germline CDR1 reads LGHNA; CDR2 reads YSLEER. V shed 0 bases and J 6 bases; nucleotides not matched to a gene: 5. The CDR3 is 16 residues long. CDR3 region: CASSQEPGLASNEQFF. The CDR3, as DNA: TGCGCCAGCAGCCAAGAACCGGGACTAGCGAGCAATGAGCAGTTCTTC.

The gene calls are TRBV7-9 and TRBJ2-7; D uncertain. In germline, CDR1 is SEHNR, CDR2 FQNEAQ (reference sequence). The CDR3 is 17 amino acids. Trimming took off 2 bases at V and 2 bases at J, with 19 bases between the two ends. The CDR3 sequence is CASSLKASGAKPYEQYF. CDR3 DNA sequence: TGTGCCAGCAGCTTAAAAGCGTCCGGTGCCAAACCCTACGAGCAGTACTTC.

The V call is TRBV29-1, the J call TRBJ2-2; no definite D call. CDR3 length: 14 amino acids. Looked up from germline, CDR1 is SQVTM and CDR2 is ANQGSEA. Trimming stripped 1 base from V and 0 bases from J, with 6 bases between. CDR3 sequence reads: CSVEGRTNTGELFF. The CDR3 DNA follows: TGCAGCGTTGAAGGTAGAACGAACACCGGGGAGCTGTTTTTT.

V is TRBV11-3 and J is TRBJ2-1, with D possibly matching TRBD1 (6 bases). The V gene's germline CDR1 is SGHNT and CDR2 YENEEA. V was pared by 4 bases and J by 2 bases, with 18 bases between. The CDR3 has 17 residues. CDR3 residues: CASSSRSVGTTYNEQFF. CDR3 sequence (DNA): TGTGCCAGCAGCTCAAGGTCGGTAGGGACAACCTACAATGAGCAGTTCTTC. Drawing the rest from reference TRBV11-3 and TRBJ2-1, the complete variable domain is EAGVVQSPRYKIIEKKQPVAFWCNPISGHNTLYWYLQNLGQGPELLIRYENEEAVDDSQLPKDRFSAERLKGVDSTLKIQPAELGDSAVYLCASSSRSVGTTYNEQFFGPGTRLTVL.

The rearrangement links TRBV6-5 to TRBJ1-2, with D unclear. CDR3 length equals 16 residues. The germline CDR1 and CDR2 sequences are MNHEY and SVGAGI. V lost 2 bases, J lost 4 bases, and 17 bases lay in between. This chain's CDR3 is CASSYGIRFSSYGYTF. The CDR3 bases are TGTGCCAGCAGTTACGGAATCAGGTTTTCGAGCTATGGCTACACCTTC.

The V and J genes are TRBV5-1 and TRBJ2-1; 7 bases line up with TRBD2. The V segment lost 6 bases and the J segment 2 bases; nucleotides outside the gene matches: 5. Germline assignment: CDR1 SGHRS and CDR2 YFSETQ. The CDR3 is made up of 14 amino acids. The CDR3 sequence is CASTLAETYNEQFF. For the CDR3, the DNA is TGCGCCAGCACTCTAGCGGAGACCTACAATGAGCAGTTCTTC. Full variable domain (outside the CDR3, taken from reference TRBV5-1 and TRBJ2-1): KAGVTQTPRYLIKTRGQQVTLSCSPISGHRSVSWYQQTPGQGLQFLFEYFSETQRNKGNFPGRFSGRQFSNSRSEMNVSTLELGDSALYLCASTLAETYNEQFFGPGTRLTVL.

This chain links TRBV9 with TRBJ2-7, with 7 bases identical to TRBD1. There are 14 residues in the CDR3. The junction had 3 bases not matched to a gene; V was cut back by 0 bases and J by 3 bases. CDR1 is SGDLS and CDR2 is YYNGEE in the germline V gene. This CDR3 is CASSVGTGFYEQYF. CDR3 bases: TGTGCCAGCAGCGTAGGGACAGGATTCTACGAGCAGTACTTC.

Of note for this clone: Other DNA sequences of this sample code for an identical CDR3. The gene calls are TRBV5-1 and TRBJ2-5; D is ambiguous. CDR1 SGHRS and CDR2 YFSETQ come from the germline V gene. V dropped 2 bases and J dropped 5 bases, with 13 bases sitting between them. The CDR3 is 14 amino acids. The CDR3 nucleotides are TGCGCCAGCAGCTTAATCAGTGGAGAGGAGACCCAGTACTTC. Amino acid sequence: CASSLISGEETQYF.

This chain joins TRBV28 and TRBJ2-7; TRBD1 aligns across 7 bases. V shed 4 bases and J 0 bases; nucleotides not matched to a gene: 15. CDR3 length: 18 amino acids. Per germline, CDR1 MDHEN and CDR2 SYDVKM. The CDR3 sequence is CASSSIFNAGTDSYEQYF. The CDR3 nucleotides are TGTGCCAGCAGTTCAATATTTAATGCCGGGACAGACTCCTACGAGCAGTACTTC.